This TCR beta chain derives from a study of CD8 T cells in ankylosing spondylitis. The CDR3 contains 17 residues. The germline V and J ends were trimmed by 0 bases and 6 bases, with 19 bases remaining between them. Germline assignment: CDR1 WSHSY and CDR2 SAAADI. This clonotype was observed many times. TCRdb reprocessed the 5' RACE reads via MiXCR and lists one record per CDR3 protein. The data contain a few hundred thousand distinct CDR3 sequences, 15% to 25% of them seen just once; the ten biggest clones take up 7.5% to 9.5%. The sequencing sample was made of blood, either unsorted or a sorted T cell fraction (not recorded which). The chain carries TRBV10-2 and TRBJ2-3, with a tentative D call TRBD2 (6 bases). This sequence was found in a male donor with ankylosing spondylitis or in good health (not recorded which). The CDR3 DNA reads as TGCGCCAGCAGTGAGTCGCCTCGGGGGACCCGCGACGATACGCAGTATTTT. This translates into CASSESPRGTRDDTQYF.